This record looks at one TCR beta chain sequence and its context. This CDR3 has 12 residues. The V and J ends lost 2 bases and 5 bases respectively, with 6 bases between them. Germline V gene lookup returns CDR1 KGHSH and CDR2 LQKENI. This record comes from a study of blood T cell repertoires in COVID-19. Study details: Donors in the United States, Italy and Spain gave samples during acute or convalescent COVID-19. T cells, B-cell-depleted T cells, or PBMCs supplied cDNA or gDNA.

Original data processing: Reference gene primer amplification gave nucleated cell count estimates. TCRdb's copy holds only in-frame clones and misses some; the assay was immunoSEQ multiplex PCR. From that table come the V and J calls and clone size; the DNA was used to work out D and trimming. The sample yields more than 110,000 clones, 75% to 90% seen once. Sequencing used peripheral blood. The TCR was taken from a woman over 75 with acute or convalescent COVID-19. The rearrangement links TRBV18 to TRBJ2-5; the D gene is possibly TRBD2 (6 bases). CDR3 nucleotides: TGTGCCAGCTCACCAGGAGGGGAGACCCAGTACTTC. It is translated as CASSPGGETQYF.